The 29 T cell receptor beta chains below were found in one sample sequenced in a study of blood T cells in healthy people across ages. A second about 7 to 11 cycle PCR used barcoded and J-beta primers. TCRdb re-called the 5' RACE reads through MiXCR, storing one row per CDR3 protein. The profile shows about 640,000 distinct CDR3 sequences, under 30% of them singletons. The specimen sequenced was blood. These receptors all stem from a woman aged 80 or older in good health.

A word on this clonotype: This clone may be a read error of a much larger clone one base away. The J gene is TRBJ1-5, the V gene TRBV20-1; the D is unclear. This CDR3 comprises 11 residues. Trimming pared 2 bases from V and 12 bases from J, leaving 11 bases between. Germline CDR1 DFQATT, CDR2 SNEGSKA (reference sequence). CDR3 in DNA: TGCAGTGCTAGAAAGGGCATCGACCAGCATTTT. This sequence encodes CSARKGIDQHF.

This clonotype showed up many times. The chain uses TRBV2 and TRBJ1-2, with D perhaps matching TRBD1 (5 bases). This CDR3 comprises 14 residues. V shed 5 bases and J shed 5 bases, with 15 bases lying between them. Germline V gives CDR1 SNHLY, CDR2 FYNNEI. Here the CDR3 DNA reads TGTGCCAGCAGTCCCCACAGGCTAGGGTATGGCTACACCTTC. Translating it yields CASSPHRLGYGYTF. The whole variable domain, remainder taken from reference TRBV2 and TRBJ1-2, is EPEVTQTPSHQVTQMGQEVILRCVPISNHLYFYWYRQILGQKVEFLVSFYNNEISEKSEIFDDQFSVERPDGSNFTLKIRSTKLEDSAMYFCASSPHRLGYGYTFGSGTRLTVV.

The chain joins TRBV7-2 to TRBJ2-5; 9 bases are shared with TRBD1. Trimming cost V 2 bases and J 2 bases; bases outside gene matches: 9. Germline values: CDR1 SGHTA, CDR2 FQGNSA. The CDR3 totals 17 residues. The CDR3 region has the DNA TGTGCCAGCAGCTTAAGACCCAGGGGACAGGGTCAAGAGACCCAGTACTTC. As protein: CASSLRPRGQGQETQYF.

This clonotype came up many times. This chain links TRBV20-1 with TRBJ2-1; 8 positions agree with TRBD2. This CDR3 is built from 14 residues. The germline V gene has CDR1 DFQATT and CDR2 SNEGSKA (reference sequence). V gave up 8 bases and J gave up 8 bases; unmatched junction bases: 14. For the CDR3, the DNA is TGCAGTTACCCGAGGCCAGCGGGGGACGATGAGCAGTTCTTC. Its protein product is CSYPRPAGDDEQFF.

Turning to this clonotype: At one end the junction does not follow the germline gene, possibly because of a read error. The chain employs TRBV5-1 and TRBJ2-1; 8 bases fit TRBD1. The CDR3 has 13 amino acids. Germline-derived CDR1 and CDR2 are SGHRS and YFSETQ. CDR3 DNA: TGCGCCAGCAGCCCGGACAGGGCTAATGGGCAGTTCTTC. It codes for CASSPDRANGQFF.

This clonotype was recorded at least ten times. V is TRBV5-1 and J is TRBJ2-1; TRBD2 matches at 10 bases. The junction had 3 bases not matched to a gene; V was cut back by 3 bases and J by 0 bases. The germline V gene encodes CDR1 SGHRS and CDR2 YFSETQ. This CDR3 has 16 amino acids. The CDR3 region has the DNA TGCGCCAGCAGCTGGGGACTAGCGACCTCCTACAATGAGCAGTTCTTC. Translated: CASSWGLATSYNEQFF.

CDR3 protein: CASSTEGAGTTYNEQFF. The CDR3 DNA reads TGTGCCAGCAGCACGGAAGGGGCGGGGACCACCTACAATGAGCAGTTCTTC. The chain links TRBV7-8 to TRBJ2-1, with a weak D call TRBD2 (6 bases). The CDR3 is made up of 17 amino acids. Germline assignment: CDR1 SGHVS and CDR2 FQNEAQ. V was shortened by 5 bases and J by 2 bases, with 19 bases between the two germline ends. The whole variable domain, filled in from reference TRBV7-8 and TRBJ2-1, reads GAGVSQSPRYKVAKRGQDVALRCDPISGHVSLFWYQQALGQGPEFLTYFQNEAQLDKSGLPSDRFFAERPEGSVSTLKIQRTQQEDSAVYLCASSTEGAGTTYNEQFFGPGTRLTVL.

This clonotype was detected ten times or more. The chain joins TRBV7-9 to TRBJ2-3; 8 bases map to TRBD2. In germline, CDR1 is SEHNR, CDR2 FQNEAQ (reference sequence). Trimming removed 3 bases from V and 2 bases from J; junction bases left unmatched: 13. The CDR3 spans 18 residues. The CDR3 DNA reads TGTGCCAGCAGCTTCGAGCGGGGGACACGGGGTGACACAGATACGCAGTATTTT. Protein product: CASSFERGTRGDTDTQYF.

The chain links TRBV7-2 to TRBJ2-5, with 13 nucleotides matching TRBD2. The CDR3 runs 18 residues. Unmatched junction bases numbered 6, after V lost 0 bases and J lost 2 bases. Germline loops: CDR1 SGHTA, CDR2 FQGNSA. The CDR3 DNA sequence: TGTGCCAGCAGCTTAGCACTAGCGGGGGGGCCTATTCAAGAGACCCAGTACTTC. It specifies CASSLALAGGPIQETQYF. Full variable domain (rest looked up from reference TRBV7-2 and TRBJ2-5): GAGVSQSPSNKVTEKGKDVELRCDPISGHTALYWYRQSLGQGLEFLIYFQGNSAPDKSGLPSDRFSAERTGGSVSTLTIQRTQQEDSAVYLCASSLALAGGPIQETQYFGPGTRLLVL.

This clonotype was seen repeatedly, ten times or more. The chain couples TRBV7-8 to TRBJ2-5, with D maybe TRBD2 (6 bases). V dropped 2 bases and J dropped 2 bases, with 12 bases sitting between them. There are 15 residues in the CDR3. Looked up from germline, CDR1 is SGHVS and CDR2 is FQNEAQ. The chain's CDR3 is CASSLTGLLQETQYF. In DNA form, the CDR3 reads TGTGCCAGCAGCTTAACGGGACTCCTACAAGAGACCCAGTACTTC.

This clonotype was seen only a few times. A read error may be the cause here, since a much bigger clone is one base away. The V and J genes are TRBV2 and TRBJ2-3; 11 bases are a match to TRBD2. CDR1 SNHLY and CDR2 FYNNEI come from the germline V gene. V shed 7 bases and J 3 bases; nucleotides not matched to a gene: 3. The CDR3 extends over 14 amino acids. CDR3 sequence: CASKRLAGTDTQYF. The CDR3 nucleotides read TGTGCCAGCAAGAGACTAGCGGGGACAGATACGCAGTATTTT.

This chain links TRBV6-6 with TRBJ1-5, with 10 bases aligning to TRBD1. CDR3 length: 16 amino acids. V lost 5 bases to trimming and J lost 4 bases; unmatched junction nucleotides: 8. CDR1 is MNHNY and CDR2 is SVGAGI in the germline V gene (reference sequence). CDR3 in DNA: TGTGCCAGCAGTGGGGGGACAGGGGTTCTTAATCAGCCCCAGCATTTT. Its translation: CASSGGTGVLNQPQHF.

This clonotype was recorded at least ten times. V is TRBV5-1 and J is TRBJ2-6; D call uncertain. Between the trimmed V and J ends, which lost 1 base and 0 bases, there was a span of 8 bases. Germline V gene lookup returns CDR1 SGHRS and CDR2 YFSETQ. The CDR3 contains 16 residues. The CDR3 region is CASSLPSSSGANVLTF. In nucleotides, the CDR3 is TGCGCCAGCAGCTTGCCCTCCAGCTCTGGGGCCAACGTCCTGACTTTC.

This clonotype was found many times. The genes are TRBV7-2 and TRBJ1-4; D is uncertain. Germline lookup yields CDR1 SGHTA and CDR2 FQGNSA. Deletions cut 3 bases from V and 5 bases from J, with 13 bases between. The CDR3 is 15 amino acids. The CDR3: CASSLTPLRNEKLFF. CDR3 bases: TGTGCCAGCAGCTTGACGCCTTTGAGGAATGAAAAACTGTTTTTT.

This chain uses TRBV27 with TRBJ1-6; 7 bases are shared with TRBD1. Trimming removed 0 bases from V and 0 bases from J; junction bases left unmatched: 2. CDR3 length: 17 residues. Per germline, CDR1 MNHEY and CDR2 SMNVEV (reference sequence). In DNA form, the CDR3 reads TGTGCCAGCAGTTTATCGGACAGGAGCTCCTATAATTCACCCCTCCACTTT. It yields the protein CASSLSDRSSYNSPLHF.

In this sample, this clonotype turned up many times. J is TRBJ1-5 and V is TRBV6-1; D not certain. The CDR3 totals 14 residues. Trimming cost V 0 bases and J 1 base, with 4 bases left between them. CDR1 and CDR2 from the germline V gene are MNHNS and SASEGT. This chain's CDR3 is CASSEAWSNQPQHF. CDR3 nucleotides: TGTGCCAGCAGTGAAGCTTGGAGCAATCAGCCCCAGCATTTT.

This clonotype appeared many times. The V and J genes are TRBV20-1 and TRBJ2-3, with D uncertain. The CDR3 is 12 amino acids. The germline V and J ends were trimmed by 8 bases and 4 bases, with 13 bases remaining between them. Germline assignment: CDR1 DFQATT and CDR2 SNEGSKA (reference sequence). The CDR3 region has the DNA TGCAGTTATATAGTGGATGCAGATACGCAGTATTTT. Translation gives CSYIVDADTQYF.

This clonotype occurred many times. The rearrangement uses TRBV5-6 and TRBJ2-3; 7 bases agree with TRBD2. V gave up 0 bases and J gave up 4 bases; unmatched junction bases: 5. The germline gives CDR1 SGHDT, CDR2 YYEEEE. The CDR3 is 15 amino acids. In DNA form, the CDR3 reads TGTGCCAGCAGCTTGGAGGGGCTAGCGGCAGATACGCAGTATTTT. Protein sequence: CASSLEGLAADTQYF.

The chain combines TRBV10-3 with TRBJ2-2; 7 bases map to TRBD2. The CDR3 spans 16 residues. V lost 8 bases and J lost 1; bases outside the gene matches: 10. CDR1 ENHRY and CDR2 SYGVKD come from the germline V gene. CDR3: CAIGTGGLRNTGELFF. CDR3 nucleotides: TGTGCCATCGGGACCGGGGGGTTGAGGAACACCGGGGAGCTGTTTTTT.

This clonotype was recorded many times. The rearrangement uses TRBV6-5 and TRBJ1-2; D is uncertain. CDR3 length: 13 amino acids. Trimming took off 0 bases at V and 8 bases at J, with 10 bases between the two ends. Germline lookup yields CDR1 MNHEY and CDR2 SVGAGI. The CDR3 DNA is TGTGCCAGCAGTTACTCAGGGCCGGACGGCTACACCTTC. Its translation is CASSYSGPDGYTF.

This clonotype was picked up many times. This sequence joins TRBV7-8 and TRBJ2-3; D call uncertain. Germline values: CDR1 SGHVS, CDR2 FQNEAQ. CDR3 length equals 15 residues. V gave up 5 bases and J gave up 2 bases, with 14 bases separating them. Written as DNA, the CDR3 is TGTGCCAGCAGCACCTGGACGGAGCTCACAGATACGCAGTATTTT. Its translation: CASSTWTELTDTQYF.

The chain recombines TRBV20-1 with TRBJ2-3; D not resolved. Germline V gene lookup returns CDR1 DFQATT and CDR2 SNEGSKA (reference sequence). The CDR3 has 11 residues. V was clipped by 6 bases and J by 4 bases, with 8 bases between them. In DNA, the CDR3 is TGCAGTGCCGGCCCTCCAGATACGCAGTATTTT. This encodes CSAGPPDTQYF.

This clonotype was detected ten times or more. The chain has TRBV7-2 and TRBJ2-4, with D tentatively TRBD1 (6 bases). Germline V gene sequence: CDR1 SGHTA, CDR2 FQGNSA. This CDR3 region has 15 residues. Trimming pared 5 bases from V and 0 bases from J, leaving 11 bases between. The CDR3 protein is CASSLEGVAKNIQYF. As DNA, the CDR3 is TGTGCCAGCAGCCTCGAGGGGGTAGCCAAAAACATTCAGTACTTC.

The chain is built from TRBV3-1 and TRBJ1-6; D unresolved. V dropped 1 base and J dropped 5 bases, with 9 bases sitting between them. This CDR3 is built from 15 residues. Germline V gene sequence: CDR1 LGHDT, CDR2 YNNKEL (reference sequence). The CDR3 loop reads CASSQGSGNNSPLHF. Written as DNA, the CDR3 is TGTGCCAGCAGCCAAGGGTCCGGGAATAATTCACCCCTCCACTTT.

As for this clonotype: A much more abundant neighbour one base away suggests this may be a read error. The V and J genes are TRBV2 and TRBJ2-5; 13 bases align to TRBD2. The germline V gene has CDR1 SNHLY and CDR2 FYNNEI. Germline trimming cut 5 bases from V and 11 bases from J; bases unmatched to any gene: 11. CDR3 length: 15 residues. CDR3 nucleotide sequence: TGTGCCAGCAGTAAGGGACTAGCGGGGTACAATGAGCAGTACTTC. This encodes CASSKGLAGYNEQYF.

This clonotype was detected many times. The V and J genes are TRBV4-2 and TRBJ2-3; 13 bases line up with TRBD2. CDR1 and CDR2 (germline): LGHNA, YNFKEQ. The CDR3 has 16 residues. After removal of 6 bases from V and 3 bases from J, the junction contained 6 bases not matched to a gene. As DNA, the CDR3 is TGTGCCAGCAGTCAAACTAGCGGGGGGGCAACAGATACGCAGTATTTT. Protein: CASSQTSGGATDTQYF.

The rearrangement links TRBV7-9 to TRBJ2-2; TRBD1 agrees at 8 bases. This CDR3 comprises 15 residues. V lost 5 bases and J lost 3; bases outside the gene matches: 5. Per germline, CDR1 SEHNR and CDR2 FQNEAQ (reference sequence). The DNA of the CDR3 is TGTGCCAGCAGCCAGGGACAGGTAGACACCGGGGAGCTGTTTTTT. The encoded protein is CASSQGQVDTGELFF.

At least ten counts were recorded for this clonotype. This chain links TRBV6-5 with TRBJ2-7; TRBD2 agrees at 7 bases. Unmatched junction bases numbered 5, after V lost 6 bases and J lost 6 bases. Germline V gene lookup returns CDR1 MNHEY and CDR2 SVGAGI. CDR3 length: 12 residues. The CDR3 here is CASRRGEGEQYF. The CDR3 DNA reads as TGTGCCAGCAGACGCGGGGAGGGCGAGCAGTACTTC.

This clonotype was counted ten times or more. The rearrangement joins TRBV7-2 to TRBJ1-5, with TRBD1 as a possible D gene (5 bases). Germline values: CDR1 SGHTA, CDR2 FQGNSA. This CDR3 has 13 amino acids. The ends were cut back, 4 bases at V and 7 bases at J, with 11 bases in the middle. The CDR3, as DNA: TGTGCCAGCAGCTCCGTCCAGGGACAGCCCCAGCATTTT. As protein: CASSSVQGQPQHF.